This T cell receptor (beta chain) originates from a study of breast tumors, draining lymph nodes, adjacent tissues. Study-level points and caveats: Compared with basal-like, luminal-like tumors shared significantly more repertoire with nontumor tissue. Tumor repertoires ranked between lymph nodes and nontumor tissue in diversity, with V and J gene preferences. Most tumor T cells seemingly derive from lymph node, then expand in tumor. Data only fit, rather than demonstrated, lymph node origin of most tumor T cells.

The CDR3 has 15 amino acids. The germline V gene has CDR1 SEHNR and CDR2 FQNEAQ (reference sequence). TCRdb redid the calling of the multiplex PCR reads with MiXCR, one entry per CDR3 protein. This table holds about 200,000 distinct CDR3 sequences, roughly 31% found once. Axillary draining lymph nodes of breast cancer patients supplied the node samples. This clonotype was seen many times. Its antigen is still unknown. At one boundary the junction diverges from the germline segment, which might be a read error. The rearrangement uses TRBV7-9 and TRBJ1-2; 9 bases agree with TRBD1. This sequence originates from a female donor with breast cancer. Some clones in this sample may be carry-over from other donors' samples. The sequencing sample was made of axillary lymph node tissue. The CDR3 DNA sequence: TGTGCCAGCACCAGGGGACAGGGCCTTAACTATGGCTACCCCTTC. Translation: CASTRGQGLNYGYPF. Drawing the rest from reference TRBV7-9 and TRBJ1-2, the complete variable domain is DTGVSQNPRHKITKRGQNVTFRCDPISEHNRLYWYRQTLGQGPEFLTYFQNEAQLEKSRLLSDRFSAERPKGSFSTLEIQRTEQGDSAMYLCASTRGQGLNYGYPFGSGTRLTVV.